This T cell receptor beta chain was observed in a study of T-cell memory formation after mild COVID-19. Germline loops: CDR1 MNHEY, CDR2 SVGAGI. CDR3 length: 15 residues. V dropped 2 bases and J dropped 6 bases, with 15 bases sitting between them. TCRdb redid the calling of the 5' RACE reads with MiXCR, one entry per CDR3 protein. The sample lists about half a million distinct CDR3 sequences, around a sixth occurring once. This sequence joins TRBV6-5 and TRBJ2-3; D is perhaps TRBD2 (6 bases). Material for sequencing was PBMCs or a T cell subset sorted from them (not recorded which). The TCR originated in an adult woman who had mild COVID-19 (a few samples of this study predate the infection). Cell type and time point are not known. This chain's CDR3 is CASSYGGVWSDTQYF. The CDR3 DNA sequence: TGTGCCAGCAGTTACGGAGGGGTTTGGTCCGATACGCAGTATTTT.